This TCR beta chain originates from a study of blood T cell repertoires in COVID-19. The overall study: Samples of COVID-19 (acute and convalescent) were obtained from the United States, Italy and Spain.

The CDR3 is made up of 16 amino acids. Germline V gene sequence: CDR1 SGHTA, CDR2 FQGTGA. The junction had 4 bases not matched to a gene; V was cut back by 5 bases and J by 3 bases. Some clones are missing from TCRdb's copy, which holds only in-frame ones; the method was immunoSEQ multiplex PCR. The sample lists tens of thousands of clones, 65% to 85% occurring once. The TCR sequence derives from an elderly woman with acute or convalescent COVID-19. The chain joins TRBV7-3 to TRBJ2-2, with 12 bases aligning to TRBD2. The specimen sequenced was peripheral blood. This CDR3 is CASSPRLAGDTGELFF. The CDR3 region has the DNA TGTGCCAGCAGCCCTCGACTAGCGGGAGACACCGGGGAGCTGTTTTTT.